The text below deals with one T cell receptor beta chain. Germline CDR1 MDHEN, CDR2 SYDVKM. The CDR3 spans 12 residues. Trimming stripped 6 bases from V and 10 bases from J, with 10 bases between. Using immunoSEQ multiplex PCR, the repertoire was profiled, and TCRdb retains in-frame clones only, with some absent. The sample holds about 91,000 clones, 85% to 90% seen once. This record comes from a study of blood T cell repertoires in COVID-19. In the study overall: Acute-phase and convalescent COVID-19 samples originated in the United States, Italy and Spain. PBMCs, B-cell-depleted T cells, or T cells were the source of the cDNA or gDNA that made up the material.

This receptor was obtained from an elderly woman with active COVID-19. This chain links TRBV28 with TRBJ1-6, with unresolved D. Material for sequencing was peripheral blood. The CDR3 reads CASSPPGSPLHF. In nucleotides, the CDR3 is TGTGCCAGCAGCCCACCGGGATCACCCCTCCACTTT.